This is a list of T cell receptor beta chains from one sample in a study of blood T cell repertoires in COVID-19. TCRdb's copy holds only in-frame clones and misses some; the assay was immunoSEQ multiplex PCR. The data contain 85,000 to 100,000 clones, roughly 83% of them singletons. Source material: peripheral blood. The receptors derive from a human donor in a cohort sampled during active COVID-19. Both conserved end residues are part of each CDR3. The order of the fields is D gene, J gene, clone size, V gene, CDR3 DNA, CDR3 protein. The D gene is left open where the match is weak. Size is stated for part of the rows, as once, few or many counts, or as a class when the clone is expanded.

d_call: .; j_call: TRBJ1-1; clone_size: .; v_call: TRBV18; cdr3_nt: TGTGCCAGCTCACCGGAAAGGGTCTCTCTGAGGGCTGAAGCTTTCTTT; cdr3_aa: CASSPERVSLRAEAFF
d_call: TRBD1; j_call: TRBJ1-2; clone_size: .; v_call: TRBV15; cdr3_nt: TGTGCCACCAGCAGTTGGGACAGGGGCCCGGGGGGCTACACCTTC; cdr3_aa: CATSSWDRGPGGYTF
d_call: TRBD1; j_call: TRBJ2-7; clone_size: .; v_call: TRBV5-1; cdr3_nt: TGCGCCAGCAGCTTGGGGACAGGGCCCGCCTACGAGCAGTACTTC; cdr3_aa: CASSLGTGPAYEQYF
d_call: .; j_call: TRBJ2-4; clone_size: .; v_call: TRBV10-3; cdr3_nt: TGTGCCATCAGCGAAGAACGGGACATTCAGTACTTC; cdr3_aa: CAISEERDIQYF
d_call: TRBD2; j_call: TRBJ2-3; clone_size: .; v_call: TRBV18; cdr3_nt: TGTGCCAGCTCACCGGCGGCGGGAGGGACAGATACGCAGTATTTT; cdr3_aa: CASSPAAGGTDTQYF
d_call: .; j_call: TRBJ1-2; clone_size: .; v_call: TRBV12-3/TRBV12-4; cdr3_nt: TGTGCCAGCAGCTTTGGAGCACGGTATGGCTACACCTTC; cdr3_aa: CASSFGARYGYTF
d_call: .; j_call: TRBJ2-7; clone_size: .; v_call: TRBV18; cdr3_nt: TGTGCCAGCTCACCAGAAACGGGGTTACGCGAGCAGTACTTC; cdr3_aa: CASSPETGLREQYF
d_call: .; j_call: TRBJ1-1; clone_size: .; v_call: TRBV5-5; cdr3_nt: TGTGCCAGCACCTCCCAGGGGACGCCGAGGGGAACTGAAGCTTTCTTT; cdr3_aa: CASTSQGTPRGTEAFF
d_call: TRBD1; j_call: TRBJ2-7; clone_size: .; v_call: TRBV28; cdr3_nt: TGTGCCAGCAGTTTAGTGCCAGGGGGCAGTTACGAGCAGTACTTC; cdr3_aa: CASSLVPGGSYEQYF
d_call: TRBD2; j_call: TRBJ2-3; clone_size: .; v_call: TRBV28; cdr3_nt: TGTGCCAGCAGTTCACCTAGCGGGAGCCGATCAGGGAGCACAGATACGCAGTATTTT; cdr3_aa: CASSSPSGSRSGSTDTQYF
d_call: .; j_call: TRBJ1-4; clone_size: once; v_call: TRBV7-2; cdr3_nt: TGTGCCAGCAGTGGGGAGTTGGATGAAAAACTGTTTTTT; cdr3_aa: CASSGELDEKLFF
d_call: TRBD1; j_call: TRBJ1-6; clone_size: .; v_call: TRBV7-3; cdr3_nt: TGTGCCAGCAGCTCCCGACAGGGGGATAATTCACCCCTCCACTTT; cdr3_aa: CASSSRQGDNSPLHF
d_call: TRBD2; j_call: TRBJ2-3; clone_size: .; v_call: TRBV5-4; cdr3_nt: TGTGCCAGCAGTTTGCCGGGGACTAGCGGGAGTTACGGCACAGATACGCAGTATTTT; cdr3_aa: CASSLPGTSGSYGTDTQYF
d_call: .; j_call: TRBJ2-2; clone_size: .; v_call: TRBV19; cdr3_nt: TGTGCCAGTAGGTCTGGGGACAAAAAAATGGGCACCGGGGAGCTGTTTTTT; cdr3_aa: CASRSGDKKMGTGELFF
d_call: TRBD1; j_call: TRBJ2-3; clone_size: .; v_call: TRBV7-2; cdr3_nt: TGTGCCAGCAGCTCCCCCCCGGGACAGGAAACGCAGTATTTT; cdr3_aa: CASSSPPGQETQYF
d_call: .; j_call: TRBJ2-5; clone_size: .; v_call: TRBV6-5; cdr3_nt: TGTGCCAGCAGCTCGGGGCCAGGGGCAGAGACCCAGTACTTC; cdr3_aa: CASSSGPGAETQYF
d_call: TRBD1; j_call: TRBJ1-2; clone_size: .; v_call: TRBV7-9; cdr3_nt: TGTGCCAGCAGCTCAGAAGGACAGGGAGGTGGCTACACCTTC; cdr3_aa: CASSSEGQGGGYTF
d_call: .; j_call: TRBJ2-2; clone_size: once; v_call: TRBV19; cdr3_nt: TGTGCCAGTAGCTATACCCACACCGGGGAGCTGTTTTTT; cdr3_aa: CASSYTHTGELFF
d_call: .; j_call: TRBJ2-3; clone_size: .; v_call: TRBV5-4; cdr3_nt: TGTGCCAGCAGCGCGGAGAGTGCTAGCACAGATACGCAGTATTTT; cdr3_aa: CASSAESASTDTQYF
d_call: .; j_call: TRBJ1-1; clone_size: .; v_call: TRBV29-1; cdr3_nt: TGCAGCTTTCGGGTGAACACTGAAGCTTTCTTT; cdr3_aa: CSFRVNTEAFF
d_call: TRBD1; j_call: TRBJ1-1; clone_size: .; v_call: TRBV27; cdr3_nt: TGTGCCAGCAGTTTAAAGGCGGGGGACAGGGGGAAAACTGAAGCTTTCTTT; cdr3_aa: CASSLKAGDRGKTEAFF
d_call: .; j_call: TRBJ2-1; clone_size: .; v_call: TRBV19; cdr3_nt: TGTGCCAGTAGTATAGGCAGGGTGTTTTCGAATGAGCAGTTCTTC; cdr3_aa: CASSIGRVFSNEQFF
d_call: TRBD2; j_call: TRBJ2-2; clone_size: .; v_call: TRBV28; cdr3_nt: TGTGCCAGCAGTTCCGGACTAGCATTCGGGGAGCTGTTTTTT; cdr3_aa: CASSSGLAFGELFF
d_call: .; j_call: TRBJ2-2; clone_size: .; v_call: TRBV11-2; cdr3_nt: TGTGCCAGCAGGGTGAACAGGGTAACGAACACCGGGGAGCTGTTTTTT; cdr3_aa: CASRVNRVTNTGELFF
d_call: TRBD2; j_call: TRBJ2-3; clone_size: .; v_call: TRBV19; cdr3_nt: TGTGCCAGTAGTATCCTAGCGGGAGTGTTAGATACGCAGTATTTT; cdr3_aa: CASSILAGVLDTQYF
d_call: .; j_call: TRBJ2-7; clone_size: few; v_call: TRBV7-9; cdr3_nt: TGTGCCAGCAGCTCTGCGGGACTGCTATCCTACGAGCAGTACTTC; cdr3_aa: CASSSAGLLSYEQYF
d_call: .; j_call: TRBJ2-3; clone_size: .; v_call: TRBV28; cdr3_nt: TGTGCCTCGGGGATCAGCACAGATACGCAGTATTTT; cdr3_aa: CASGISTDTQYF
d_call: .; j_call: TRBJ1-2; clone_size: few; v_call: TRBV19; cdr3_nt: TGTGCCAGTAGTCGGCAGGGGTCTTCCTATGGCTACACCTTC; cdr3_aa: CASSRQGSSYGYTF
d_call: .; j_call: TRBJ1-5; clone_size: .; v_call: TRBV7-9; cdr3_nt: TGTGCCAGCAGCCCCGGTTCGGGGGATAGCAATCAGCCCCAGCATTTT; cdr3_aa: CASSPGSGDSNQPQHF
d_call: .; j_call: TRBJ1-5; clone_size: .; v_call: TRBV7-3; cdr3_nt: TGTGCCAGCAGCCCTGACAGGAATCAGCCCCAGCATTTT; cdr3_aa: CASSPDRNQPQHF
d_call: .; j_call: TRBJ1-1; clone_size: .; v_call: TRBV5-1; cdr3_nt: TGCGCCAGCAGCTTGGGGGTGGAGATTGAAGCTTTCTTT; cdr3_aa: CASSLGVEIEAFF
d_call: TRBD2; j_call: TRBJ2-5; clone_size: .; v_call: TRBV5-4; cdr3_nt: TGTGCCAGCAGCCCCGGGACTAGCGGGAAACAAGAGACCCAGTACTTC; cdr3_aa: CASSPGTSGKQETQYF
d_call: TRBD2; j_call: TRBJ2-1; clone_size: .; v_call: TRBV9; cdr3_nt: TGTGCCAGCAGCGTAGGAATTAGCGGGTTCAGCTCCTACAATGAGCAGTTCTTC; cdr3_aa: CASSVGISGFSSYNEQFF
d_call: TRBD1; j_call: TRBJ2-5; clone_size: .; v_call: TRBV15; cdr3_nt: TGTGCCACCAGCAGAGGACAGGGCGTAGCCACACGGACCCAGTACTTC; cdr3_aa: CATSRGQGVATRTQYF
d_call: TRBD1; j_call: TRBJ1-6; clone_size: few; v_call: TRBV27; cdr3_nt: TGTGCCAGCCACAGGGGAGTCTCCTATAATTCACCCCTCCACTTT; cdr3_aa: CASHRGVSYNSPLHF
d_call: TRBD1; j_call: TRBJ1-5; clone_size: .; v_call: TRBV29-1; cdr3_nt: TGCAGCGCCACGGGGACAGGGTCCCATCAGCCCCAGCATTTT; cdr3_aa: CSATGTGSHQPQHF
d_call: TRBD1; j_call: TRBJ1-5; clone_size: .; v_call: TRBV20-1; cdr3_nt: TGCAGTGCTAGTAGGGGGCCAGGGACCCAGCCCCAGCATTTT; cdr3_aa: CSASRGPGTQPQHF
d_call: .; j_call: TRBJ2-5; clone_size: .; v_call: TRBV5-6; cdr3_nt: TGTGCCAGCATGGATGGGGCGGAGACCCAGTACTTC; cdr3_aa: CASMDGAETQYF
d_call: TRBD1; j_call: TRBJ1-4; clone_size: .; v_call: TRBV29-1; cdr3_nt: TGCAGCGTTGCACAGGGGGCAGCAACTAATGAAAAACTGTTTTTT; cdr3_aa: CSVAQGAATNEKLFF
d_call: TRBD1; j_call: TRBJ1-5; clone_size: .; v_call: TRBV7-8; cdr3_nt: TGTGCCAGCAGCATGCGGACAGGGGGCGCAGAGCAGCCCCAGCATTTT; cdr3_aa: CASSMRTGGAEQPQHF
d_call: .; j_call: TRBJ2-5; clone_size: .; v_call: TRBV6-5; cdr3_nt: TGTGCCAGCAGTAACCCACATGGTTCCGAAGAGACCCAGTACTTC; cdr3_aa: CASSNPHGSEETQYF
d_call: .; j_call: TRBJ1-3; clone_size: .; v_call: TRBV18; cdr3_nt: TGTGCCAGCTCACCGGGACAAACTGGAAACACCATATATTTT; cdr3_aa: CASSPGQTGNTIYF
d_call: TRBD1; j_call: TRBJ1-6; clone_size: .; v_call: TRBV15; cdr3_nt: TGTGCCACCAGCAGAGCACCAACAGGGGGAACTTCACCCCTCCACTTT; cdr3_aa: CATSRAPTGGTSPLHF
d_call: TRBD2; j_call: TRBJ2-7; clone_size: .; v_call: TRBV5-1; cdr3_nt: TGCGCCAGCAGTGGGTTAGCGGGAACCAACGAGCAGTACTTC; cdr3_aa: CASSGLAGTNEQYF
d_call: .; j_call: TRBJ2-3; clone_size: .; v_call: TRBV5-1; cdr3_nt: TGCGCCAGCAGGAAAGACACCGCCGATACGCAGTATTTT; cdr3_aa: CASRKDTADTQYF
d_call: TRBD1; j_call: TRBJ1-6; clone_size: .; v_call: TRBV7-8; cdr3_nt: TGTGCCAGCAGCTATAGACAGGGTTGGTCACCCCTCCACTTT; cdr3_aa: CASSYRQGWSPLHF
d_call: TRBD1; j_call: TRBJ1-1; clone_size: .; v_call: TRBV19; cdr3_nt: TGTGCCAGTAGGACAGGGGCCTCGGGGAACACTGAAGCTTTCTTT; cdr3_aa: CASRTGASGNTEAFF
d_call: TRBD1; j_call: TRBJ1-2; clone_size: few; v_call: TRBV3-1/TRBV3-2; cdr3_nt: TGTGCCAGCAGCCAAGCCGGGACAGGGATCTATGGCTACACCTTC; cdr3_aa: CASSQAGTGIYGYTF
d_call: TRBD1; j_call: TRBJ1-2; clone_size: .; v_call: TRBV15; cdr3_nt: TGTGCCACCAGCAGAGATAGGGGACAGGGGGATTATGGCTACACCTTC; cdr3_aa: CATSRDRGQGDYGYTF
d_call: .; j_call: TRBJ2-5; clone_size: .; v_call: TRBV7-9; cdr3_nt: TGTGCCAGCAGCTTAGTGGGAGCCGGCCAGGAGACCCAGTACTTC; cdr3_aa: CASSLVGAGQETQYF